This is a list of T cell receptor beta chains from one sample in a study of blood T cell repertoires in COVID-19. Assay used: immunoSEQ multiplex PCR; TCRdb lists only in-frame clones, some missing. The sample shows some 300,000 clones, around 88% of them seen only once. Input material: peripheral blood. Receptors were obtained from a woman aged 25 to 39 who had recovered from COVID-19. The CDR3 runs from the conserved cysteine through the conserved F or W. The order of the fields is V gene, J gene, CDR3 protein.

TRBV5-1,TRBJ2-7,CASSFGLSYEQYF
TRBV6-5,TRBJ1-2,CASSYNLANYGYTF
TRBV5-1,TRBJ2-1,CASSLDGVNEQFF
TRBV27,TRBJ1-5,CASRGVGRGRGSNQPQHF
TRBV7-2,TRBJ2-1,CASSLGGGSGKQFF
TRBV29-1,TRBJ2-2,CSASGDERGNTGELFF
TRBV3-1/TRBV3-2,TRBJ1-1,CASSLLGQGPGNTEAFF
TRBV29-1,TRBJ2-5,CSVSGGQETQYF
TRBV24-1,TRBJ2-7,CATRPHRGLSYEQYF
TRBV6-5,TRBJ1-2,CASSYSRNDYGYTF
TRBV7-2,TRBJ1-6,CASSPRTGSSYNSPLHF
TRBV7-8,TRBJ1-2,CASSNRVLDYGYTF
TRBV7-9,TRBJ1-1,CASSLGAAVEAFF
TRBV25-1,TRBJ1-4,CASSDGGAANEKLFF
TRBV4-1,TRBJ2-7,CASSRDGPQTYEQYF
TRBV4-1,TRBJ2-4,CASSQGDRKNIQYF
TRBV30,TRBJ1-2,CACGRGNYGYTF
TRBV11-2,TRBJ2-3,CASSQKRGASTDTQYF
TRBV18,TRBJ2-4,CASSPYPTGLNIQYF
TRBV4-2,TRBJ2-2,CASSQDFHRQGNTGELFF
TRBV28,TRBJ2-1,CASSPAGDRTYNEQFF
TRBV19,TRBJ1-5,CASRLDGGGNQPQHF
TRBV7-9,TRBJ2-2,CASSFTGGGTGELFF
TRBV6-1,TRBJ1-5,CASSVNSSPYSNQPQHF
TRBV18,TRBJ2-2,CASFQGQNTGELFF
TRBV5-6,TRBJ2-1,CASLQSSYNEQFF
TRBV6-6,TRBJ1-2,CASSYSQGDGYTF
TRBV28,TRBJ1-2,CASSRGQGNYGYTF
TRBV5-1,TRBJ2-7,CASSPSIRWDSSYEQYF
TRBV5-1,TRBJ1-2,CASSLGENYGYTF
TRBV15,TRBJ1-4,CATSRDAGVGEKLFF
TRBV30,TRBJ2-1,CAWGGQGFKFF
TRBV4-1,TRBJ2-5,CASSFSGGAYETQYF
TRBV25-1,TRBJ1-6,CASAPRDRGRDSPLHF
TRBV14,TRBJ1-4,CASPRLYLNEKLFF
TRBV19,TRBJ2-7,CASSAGTGGHEQYF
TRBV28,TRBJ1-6,CASSSRTGDNSPLHF
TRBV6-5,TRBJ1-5,CASLTTGSGNQPQHF
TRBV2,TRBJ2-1,CASSVHADEQFF
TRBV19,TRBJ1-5,CASSILGNQPQHF
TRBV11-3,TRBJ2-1,CASSRDRNNEQFF
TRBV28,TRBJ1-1,CASSGQDISEGTEAFF
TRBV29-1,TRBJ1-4,CSVGAGATNEKLFF
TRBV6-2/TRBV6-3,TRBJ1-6,CASSGQSRDNSPLHF
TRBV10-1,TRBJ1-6,CARPAAGGSPLHF
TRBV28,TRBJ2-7,CASSPQTGIEQYF
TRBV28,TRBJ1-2,CASSLGHGTGYGYTF
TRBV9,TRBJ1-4,CASSRGGQPYEKLFF
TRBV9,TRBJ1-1,CASSEQVKTEAFF
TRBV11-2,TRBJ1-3,CASSNTGDGNTIYF
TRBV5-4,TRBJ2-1,CASSSPQRVNEQFF
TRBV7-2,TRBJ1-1,CASSLDLTGKTIITEAFF
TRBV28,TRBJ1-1,CASSRPQGGKSEAFF
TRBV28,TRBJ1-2,CAMSGQDGYTF